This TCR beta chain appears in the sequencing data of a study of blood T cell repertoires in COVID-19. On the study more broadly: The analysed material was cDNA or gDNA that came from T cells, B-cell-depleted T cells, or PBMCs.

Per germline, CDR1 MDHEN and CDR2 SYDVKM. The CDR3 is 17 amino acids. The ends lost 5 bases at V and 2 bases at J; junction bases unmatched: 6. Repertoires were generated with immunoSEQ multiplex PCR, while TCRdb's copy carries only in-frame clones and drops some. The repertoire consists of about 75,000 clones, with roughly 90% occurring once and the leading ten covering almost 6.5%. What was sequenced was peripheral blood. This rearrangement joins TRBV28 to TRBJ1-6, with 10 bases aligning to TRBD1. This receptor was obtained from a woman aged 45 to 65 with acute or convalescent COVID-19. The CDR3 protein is CASSPRDRGTYNSPLHF. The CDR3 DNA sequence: TGTGCCAGCAGTCCAAGGGACAGGGGAACCTATAATTCACCCCTCCACTTT.